The 14 T cell receptor beta chains below all came from one sample that was sequenced in a study of blood T cells in healthy people across ages. A second about 7 to 12 cycle PCR used barcoded and J-beta primers. TCRdb analysed the 5' RACE reads with MiXCR anew, one entry per CDR3 protein. The sample contains about 670,000 distinct CDR3 sequences, 40% to 50% of which appear only once. Sequenced sample: blood. Receptor source: a man older than 75 in good health.

This clonotype was counted ten times or more. This chain links TRBV7-3 with TRBJ2-6; D remains ambiguous. The germline V gene has CDR1 SGHTA and CDR2 FQGTGA. This CDR3 contains 18 residues. V was pared by 2 bases and J by 0 bases, with 14 bases between. CDR3 loop: CASSLAPRRASGANVLTF. As DNA, the CDR3 is TGTGCCAGCAGCTTAGCCCCCCGACGGGCCTCTGGGGCCAACGTCCTGACTTTC.

This chain links TRBV6-5 with TRBJ2-3, with TRBD2 identical over 7 bases. Germline values: CDR1 MNHEY, CDR2 SVGAGI. V dropped 2 bases and J dropped 4; count of bases not matched to a gene: 6. The CDR3 contains 15 residues. CDR3 protein: CASSYGAGVADTQYF. For the CDR3, the DNA is TGTGCCAGCAGTTACGGGGCGGGAGTAGCAGATACGCAGTATTTT.

In this sample, this clonotype turned up a few times. This chain connects TRBV20-1 to TRBJ2-1; D might be TRBD1 or TRBD2, each matching 5 bases. V was trimmed by 4 bases and J by 9 bases, leaving 16 bases between them. This CDR3 comprises 13 residues. Germline CDR1 is DFQATT and CDR2 is SNEGSKA (reference sequence). CDR3 nucleotide sequence: TGCAGTGCTAAGGGTCCGGGGCCGGGTGAGCAGTTCTTC. This sequence encodes CSAKGPGPGEQFF.

This chain connects TRBV7-2 to TRBJ1-5; D gene uncertain. This CDR3 has 14 residues. V dropped 8 bases and J dropped 3 bases, with 14 bases sitting between them. CDR1 SGHTA and CDR2 FQGNSA come from the germline V gene. The CDR3 DNA sequence: TGTGCCAGCCAACCGGGAGGGTTCAATCAGCCCCAGCATTTT. This gives the protein CASQPGGFNQPQHF.

This chain links TRBV20-1 with TRBJ2-5; D perhaps matches TRBD2 (6 bases). Germline V CDR1 and CDR2: DFQATT, SNEGSKA (reference sequence). The CDR3 has 13 amino acids. This CDR3 reads CSVFGGAGETQYF. The CDR3 DNA reads TGCAGCGTTTTTGGCGGGGCGGGGGAGACCCAGTACTTC.

This clonotype appeared a few times. The chain is built from TRBV5-1 and TRBJ2-3; 9 bases map to TRBD2. V shed 2 bases, J shed 4 bases, and the junction held 8 bases outside the gene matches. The CDR3 has 16 residues. In germline, CDR1 is SGHRS, CDR2 YFSETQ. The CDR3 loop is CASSFLAGVGSDTQYF. CDR3 nucleotide sequence: TGCGCCAGCAGCTTTTTAGCGGGAGTAGGATCAGATACGCAGTATTTT.

The V call is TRBV18, the J call TRBJ2-6; 7 bases are a match to TRBD1. The junction had 12 bases not matched to a gene; V was cut back by 5 bases and J by 2 bases. The germline gives CDR1 KGHSH, CDR2 LQKENI. CDR3 size: 18 residues. For the CDR3, the DNA is TGTGCCAGCTCATCCGCAGACCAAGGGGGCACTGGGGCCAACGTCCTGACTTTC. Amino acids: CASSSADQGGTGANVLTF.

This clonotype came up a few times. The rearrangement uses TRBV5-1 and TRBJ2-2; TRBD1 matches at 7 bases. The CDR3 extends over 15 amino acids. The J segment lost 6 bases and the V segment lost 0 bases, leaving 5 bases of the junction unmatched. In germline, CDR1 is SGHRS, CDR2 YFSETQ. In DNA, the CDR3 is TGCGCCAGCAGCTTGGTTGCAGGGGGTTCCGGGGAGCTGTTTTTT. This sequence encodes CASSLVAGGSGELFF.

This clonotype was observed a handful of times. The rearrangement joins TRBV20-1 to TRBJ2-1; 9 bases agree with TRBD1. Germline V gives CDR1 DFQATT, CDR2 SNEGSKA (reference sequence). The CDR3 loop spans 15 amino acids. The V and J ends lost 4 bases and 10 bases, in that order; junction bases with no gene match: 14. Here the CDR3 reads CSATRAGTGIEEQFF. CDR3 coding DNA: TGCAGTGCTACTCGAGCCGGGACAGGGATTGAGGAGCAGTTCTTC.

The chain carries TRBV20-1 and TRBJ1-2; D gene ambiguous. CDR1 and CDR2 (germline): DFQATT, SNEGSKA (reference sequence). Trimming stripped 2 bases from V and 1 base from J, with 5 bases between. This CDR3 comprises 12 residues. CDR3 DNA sequence: TGCAGTGCTAGATGGATTAACTATGGCTACACCTTC. It specifies CSARWINYGYTF.

This clonotype was seen a few times. The V and J genes are TRBV4-3 and TRBJ1-2; D might be TRBD1 (5 bases). This CDR3 comprises 15 residues. V was trimmed by 3 bases and J by 4 bases, leaving 15 bases between them. Germline lookup yields CDR1 LGHNA and CDR2 YSLEER. CDR3 sequence (DNA): TGCGCCAGCAGCCAGGGCAGGGTTGGCGGCTATGGCTACACCTTC. This encodes CASSQGRVGGYGYTF.

The gene calls are TRBV5-1 and TRBJ1-2; 10 bases fit TRBD1. CDR3 size: 15 residues. V trimming: 0 bases; J trimming: 5 bases; junction bases outside the gene matches: 4. Germline lookup yields CDR1 SGHRS and CDR2 YFSETQ. CDR3 sequence reads: CASSLDGQGGYGYTF. The CDR3 DNA reads as TGCGCCAGCAGCTTGGACGGACAGGGGGGGTATGGCTACACCTTC.

The V gene is TRBV25-1, the J gene TRBJ2-1, with D maybe TRBD2 (7 bases). Looked up from germline, CDR1 is MGHDK and CDR2 is SYGVNS. The CDR3 is 15 amino acids. V was trimmed by 8 bases and J by 4 bases, leaving 18 bases between them. The CDR3, as DNA: TGTGCCAGCGCCGGAGGGGGGGGGCTGTACAATGAGCAGTTCTTC. It specifies CASAGGGGLYNEQFF.

This clonotype was picked up a small number of times. The chain links TRBV7-9 to TRBJ2-5, with 9 bases identical to TRBD1. The DNA end favors TRBJ2-7, so the J call may be wrong. The CDR3 has 15 amino acids. Germline-derived CDR1 and CDR2 are SEHNR and FQNEAQ (reference sequence). The DNA of the CDR3 is TGTGCCAGCAGCCTTCCGGGACAGGGTAGCGACGAGCAGTACTTC. Translated: CASSLPGQGSDEQYF.